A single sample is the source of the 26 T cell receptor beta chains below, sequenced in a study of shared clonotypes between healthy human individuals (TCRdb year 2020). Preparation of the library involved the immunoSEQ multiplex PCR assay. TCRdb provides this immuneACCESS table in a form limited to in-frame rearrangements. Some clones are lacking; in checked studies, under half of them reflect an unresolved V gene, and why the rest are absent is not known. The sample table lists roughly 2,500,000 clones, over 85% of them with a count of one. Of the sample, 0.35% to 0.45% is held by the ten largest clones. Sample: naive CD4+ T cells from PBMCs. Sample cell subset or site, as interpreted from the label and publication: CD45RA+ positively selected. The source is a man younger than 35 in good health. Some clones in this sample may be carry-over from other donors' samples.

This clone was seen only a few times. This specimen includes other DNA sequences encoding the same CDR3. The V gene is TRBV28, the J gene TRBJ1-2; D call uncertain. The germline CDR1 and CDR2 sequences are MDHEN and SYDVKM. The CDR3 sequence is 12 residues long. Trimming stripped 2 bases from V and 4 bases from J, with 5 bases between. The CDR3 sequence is CASSLEGYGYTF. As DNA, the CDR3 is TGTGCCAGCAGTTTAGAGGGCTATGGCTACACCTTC.

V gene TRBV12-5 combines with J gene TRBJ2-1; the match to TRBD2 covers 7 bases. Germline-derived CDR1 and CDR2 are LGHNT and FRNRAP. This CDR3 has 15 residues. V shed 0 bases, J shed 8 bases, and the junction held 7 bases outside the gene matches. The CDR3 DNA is TGTGCTAGTGGTTTGGTACTCACTAGCGTTGATGAGCAGTTCTTC. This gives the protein CASGLVLTSVDEQFF.

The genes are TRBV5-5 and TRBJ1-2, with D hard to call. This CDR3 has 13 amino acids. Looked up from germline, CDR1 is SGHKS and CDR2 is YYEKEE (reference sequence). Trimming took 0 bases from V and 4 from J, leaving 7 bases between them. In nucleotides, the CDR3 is TGTGCCAGCAGCTTGGATCCCACCTATGGCTACACCTTC. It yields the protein CASSLDPTYGYTF.

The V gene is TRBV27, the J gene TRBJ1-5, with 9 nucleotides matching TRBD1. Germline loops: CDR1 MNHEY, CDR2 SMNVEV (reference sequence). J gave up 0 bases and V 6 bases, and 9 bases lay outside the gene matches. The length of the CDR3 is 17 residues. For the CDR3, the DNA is TGTGCCAGCAGCAGATACAGGGGGCCCATTAGCAATCAGCCCCAGCATTTT. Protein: CASSRYRGPISNQPQHF.

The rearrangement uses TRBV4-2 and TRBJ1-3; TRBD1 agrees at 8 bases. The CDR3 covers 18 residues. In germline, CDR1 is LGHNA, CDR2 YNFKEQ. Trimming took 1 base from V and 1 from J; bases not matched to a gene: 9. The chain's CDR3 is CASSQVSRQGASGNTIYF. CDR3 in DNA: TGTGCCAGCAGCCAAGTTAGTCGGCAGGGGGCTTCTGGAAACACCATATATTTT.

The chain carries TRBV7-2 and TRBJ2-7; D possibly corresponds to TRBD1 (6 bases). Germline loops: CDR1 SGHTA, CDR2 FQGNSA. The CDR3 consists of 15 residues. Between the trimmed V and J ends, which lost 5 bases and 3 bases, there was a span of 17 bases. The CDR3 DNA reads TGTGCCAGCAGCCCAGACTGGACAGCAGACTACGAGCAGTACTTC. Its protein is CASSPDWTADYEQYF.

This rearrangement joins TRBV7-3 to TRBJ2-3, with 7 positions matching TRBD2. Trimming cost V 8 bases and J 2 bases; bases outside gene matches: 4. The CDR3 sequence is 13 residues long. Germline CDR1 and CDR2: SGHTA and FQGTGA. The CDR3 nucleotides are TGTGCCAGCGCTAGCGGTGACACAGATACGCAGTATTTT. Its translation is CASASGDTDTQYF.

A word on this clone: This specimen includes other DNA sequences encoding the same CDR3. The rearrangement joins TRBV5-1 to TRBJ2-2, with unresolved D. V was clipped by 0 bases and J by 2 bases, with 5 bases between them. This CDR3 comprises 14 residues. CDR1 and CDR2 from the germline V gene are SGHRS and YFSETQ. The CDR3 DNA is TGCGCCAGCAGCTTGGCAGGAAACACCGGGGAGCTGTTTTTT. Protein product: CASSLAGNTGELFF.

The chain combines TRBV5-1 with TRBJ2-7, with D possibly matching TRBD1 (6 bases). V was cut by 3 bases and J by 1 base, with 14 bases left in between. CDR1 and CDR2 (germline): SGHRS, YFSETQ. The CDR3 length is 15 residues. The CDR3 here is CASSSDRGHSYEQYF. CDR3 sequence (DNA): TGCGCCAGCAGCTCAGACCGGGGACATTCCTACGAGCAGTACTTC. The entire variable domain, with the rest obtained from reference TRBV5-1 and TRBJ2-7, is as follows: KAGVTQTPRYLIKTRGQQVTLSCSPISGHRSVSWYQQTPGQGLQFLFEYFSETQRNKGNFPGRFSGRQFSNSRSEMNVSTLELGDSALYLCASSSDRGHSYEQYFGPGTRLTVT.

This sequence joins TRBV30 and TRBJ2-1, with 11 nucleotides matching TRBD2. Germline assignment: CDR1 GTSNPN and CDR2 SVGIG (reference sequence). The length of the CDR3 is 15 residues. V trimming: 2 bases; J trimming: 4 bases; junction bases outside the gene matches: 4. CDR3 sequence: CAWSPSGRLYNEQFF. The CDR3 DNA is TGTGCCTGGAGTCCTAGCGGGAGGCTATACAATGAGCAGTTCTTC.

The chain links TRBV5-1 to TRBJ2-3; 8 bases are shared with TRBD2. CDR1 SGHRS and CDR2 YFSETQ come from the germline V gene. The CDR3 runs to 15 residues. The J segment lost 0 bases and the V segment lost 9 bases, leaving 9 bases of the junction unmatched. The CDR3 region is CAKEGLAPSTDTQYF. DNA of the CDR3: TGCGCCAAAGAAGGACTAGCCCCTAGCACAGATACGCAGTATTTT.

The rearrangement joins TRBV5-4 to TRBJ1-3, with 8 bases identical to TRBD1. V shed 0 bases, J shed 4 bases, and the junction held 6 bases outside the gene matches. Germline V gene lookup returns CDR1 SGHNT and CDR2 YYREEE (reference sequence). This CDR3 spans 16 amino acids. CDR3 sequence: CASSLGGQGLGNTIYF. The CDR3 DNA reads TGTGCCAGCAGCTTGGGTGGACAGGGTTTGGGAAACACCATATATTTT.

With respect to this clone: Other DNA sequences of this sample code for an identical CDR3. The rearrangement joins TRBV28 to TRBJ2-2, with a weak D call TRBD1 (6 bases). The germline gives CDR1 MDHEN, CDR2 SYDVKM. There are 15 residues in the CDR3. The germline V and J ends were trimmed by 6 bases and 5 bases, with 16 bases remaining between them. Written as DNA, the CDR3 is TGTGCCAGCAGCCCCGGGACAAGCGGAACCGGGGAGCTGTTTTTT. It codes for CASSPGTSGTGELFF.

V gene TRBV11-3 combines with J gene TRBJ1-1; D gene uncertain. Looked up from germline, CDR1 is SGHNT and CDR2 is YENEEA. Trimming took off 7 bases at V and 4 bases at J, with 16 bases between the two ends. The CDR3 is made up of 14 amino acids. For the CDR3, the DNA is TGTGCCAGCACCCGCCGGATGTTCGTCACTGAAGCTTTCTTT. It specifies CASTRRMFVTEAFF.

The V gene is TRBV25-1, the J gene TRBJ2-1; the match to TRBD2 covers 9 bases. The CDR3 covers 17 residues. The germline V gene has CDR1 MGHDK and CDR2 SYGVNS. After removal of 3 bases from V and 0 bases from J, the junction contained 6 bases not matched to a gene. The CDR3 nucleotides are TGTGCCAGCAGTGATTTCGGACTAGCGCACTCCTACAATGAGCAGTTCTTC. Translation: CASSDFGLAHSYNEQFF.

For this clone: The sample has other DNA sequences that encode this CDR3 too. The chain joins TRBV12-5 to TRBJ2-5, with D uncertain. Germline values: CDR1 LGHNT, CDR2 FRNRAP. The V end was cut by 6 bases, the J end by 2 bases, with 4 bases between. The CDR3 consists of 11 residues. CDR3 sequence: CASGLQETQYF. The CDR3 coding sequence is TGTGCTAGTGGGTTGCAAGAGACCCAGTACTTC.

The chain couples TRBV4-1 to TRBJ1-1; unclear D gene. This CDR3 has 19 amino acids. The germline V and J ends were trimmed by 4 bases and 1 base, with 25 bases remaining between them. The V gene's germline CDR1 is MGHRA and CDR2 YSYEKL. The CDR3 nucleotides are TGCGCCAGCAGCCGTTCCACTGACGGGGATCGGTCCCAGAACACTGAAGCTTTCTTT. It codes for CASSRSTDGDRSQNTEAFF.

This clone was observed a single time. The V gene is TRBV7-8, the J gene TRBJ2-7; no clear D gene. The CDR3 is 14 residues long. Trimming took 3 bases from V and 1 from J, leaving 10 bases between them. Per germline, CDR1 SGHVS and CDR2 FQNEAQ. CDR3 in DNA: TGTGCCAGCAGCTTGCTGGGAACTTCCTACGAGCAGTACTTC. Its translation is CASSLLGTSYEQYF.

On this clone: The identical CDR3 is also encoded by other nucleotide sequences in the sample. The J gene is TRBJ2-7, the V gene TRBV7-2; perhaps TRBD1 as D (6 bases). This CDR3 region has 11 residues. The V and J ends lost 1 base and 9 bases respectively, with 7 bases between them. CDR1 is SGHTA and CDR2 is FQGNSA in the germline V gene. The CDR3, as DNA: TGTGCCAGCAGCTTAGTGGGGGCGCAGTACTTC. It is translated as CASSLVGAQYF. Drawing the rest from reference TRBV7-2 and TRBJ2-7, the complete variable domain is GAGVSQSPSNKVTEKGKDVELRCDPISGHTALYWYRQSLGQGLEFLIYFQGNSAPDKSGLPSDRFSAERTGGSVSTLTIQRTQQEDSAVYLCASSLVGAQYFGPGTRLTVT.

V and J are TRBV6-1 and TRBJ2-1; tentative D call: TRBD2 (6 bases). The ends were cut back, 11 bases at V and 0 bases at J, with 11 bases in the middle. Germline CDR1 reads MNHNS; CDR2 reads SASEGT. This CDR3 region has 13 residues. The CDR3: CAGHGSSYNEQFF. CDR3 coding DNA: TGTGCCGGACACGGGAGCTCCTACAATGAGCAGTTCTTC.

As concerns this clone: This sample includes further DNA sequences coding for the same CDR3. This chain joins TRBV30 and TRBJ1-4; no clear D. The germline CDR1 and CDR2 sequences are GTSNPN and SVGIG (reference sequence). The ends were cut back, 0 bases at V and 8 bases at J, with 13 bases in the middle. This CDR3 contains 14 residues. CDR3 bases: TGTGCCTGGAGTGTAGAGGGTCTGGGAGAAAAACTGTTTTTT. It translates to CAWSVEGLGEKLFF.

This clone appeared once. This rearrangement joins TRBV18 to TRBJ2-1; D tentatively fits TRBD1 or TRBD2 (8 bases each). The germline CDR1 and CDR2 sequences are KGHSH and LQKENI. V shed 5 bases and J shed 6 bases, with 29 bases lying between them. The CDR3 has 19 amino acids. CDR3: CASSSTGALVLAGFNEQFF. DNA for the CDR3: TGTGCCAGCTCATCGACAGGGGCCCTCGTGCTAGCGGGCTTCAATGAGCAGTTCTTC.

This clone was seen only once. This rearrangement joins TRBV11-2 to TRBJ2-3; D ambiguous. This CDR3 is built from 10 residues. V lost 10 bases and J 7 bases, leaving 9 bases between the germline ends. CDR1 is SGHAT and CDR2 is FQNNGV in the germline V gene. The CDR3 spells CATSGNTQYF. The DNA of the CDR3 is TGTGCCACCTCGGGCAATACGCAGTATTTT. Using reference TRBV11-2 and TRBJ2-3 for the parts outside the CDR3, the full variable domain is EAGVAQSPRYKIIEKRQSVAFWCNPISGHATLYWYQQILGQGPKLLIQFQNNGVVDDSQLPKDRFSAERLKGVDSTLKIQPAKLEDSAVYLCATSGNTQYFGPGTRLTVL.

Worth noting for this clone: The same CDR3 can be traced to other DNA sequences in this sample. CDR3 residues: CASSERGDTEAFF. The DNA of the CDR3 is TGTGCCAGCAGTGAAAGAGGGGACACTGAAGCTTTCTTT. The chain is built from TRBV6-1 and TRBJ1-1, with D tentatively TRBD1 (5 bases). Germline V gene lookup returns CDR1 MNHNS and CDR2 SASEGT. Trimming took 2 bases from V and 3 from J, leaving 7 bases between them. This CDR3 has 13 residues.

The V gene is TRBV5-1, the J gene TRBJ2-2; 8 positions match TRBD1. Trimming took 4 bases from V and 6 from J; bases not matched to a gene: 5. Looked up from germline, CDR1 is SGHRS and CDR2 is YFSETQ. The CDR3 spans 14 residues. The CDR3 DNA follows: TGCGCCAGCAGCCCGCAGGGACAGGCCGGGGAGCTGTTTTTT. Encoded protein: CASSPQGQAGELFF.

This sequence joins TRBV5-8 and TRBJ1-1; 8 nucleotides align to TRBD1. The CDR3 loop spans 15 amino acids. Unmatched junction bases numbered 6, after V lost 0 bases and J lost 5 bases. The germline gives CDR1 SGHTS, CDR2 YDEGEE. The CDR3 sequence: CASSLDWQGATEAFF. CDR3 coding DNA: TGTGCCAGCAGCTTGGATTGGCAGGGGGCGACTGAAGCTTTCTTT. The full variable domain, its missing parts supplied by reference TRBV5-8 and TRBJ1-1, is EAGVTQSPTHLIKTRGQQATLRCSPISGHTSVYWYQQALGLGLQFLLWYDEGEERNRGNFPPRFSGRQFPNYSSELNVNALELEDSALYLCASSLDWQGATEAFFGQGTRLTVV.